These T cell receptor beta chains were read from a single sample in a study of blood T cell repertoires in COVID-19. The table came from immunoSEQ multiplex PCR; TCRdb's copy has only in-frame clones and leaves some out. The sample lists 150,000 to 200,000 clones, around 80% occurring once. The sequencing sample was made of peripheral blood. These receptors originate from a woman of 80 years or more with acute or convalescent COVID-19. The CDR3 runs from the conserved cysteine through the conserved F or W. Each record gives: CDR3 DNA, CDR3 protein, clone size, V gene, J gene, D gene. A D gene is named only where the DNA matches it firmly. Some rows have no size entry. The others give once, few or many, or a class for an expanded clone.

DNA: TGTGCCAGCAGCTTAGCGCGTCAGGGGTTCACTGAGCAGTTCTTC; CDR3: CASSLARQGFTEQFF; size: .; V: TRBV7-2; J: TRBJ2-1; D: .
DNA: TGTGCCAGCAGCCCCTGGGACAAGTACCAAGAGACCCAGTACTTC; CDR3: CASSPWDKYQETQYF; size: .; V: TRBV7-2; J: TRBJ2-5; D: .
DNA: TGTGCCAGTCGCCGGGACACAACAAATAGCAATCAGCCCCAGCATTTT; CDR3: CASRRDTTNSNQPQHF; size: few; V: TRBV19; J: TRBJ1-5; D: .
DNA: TGTGCCAGTAGTATAATGGTAGGGGGTTTTAGCAATCAGCCCCAGCATTTT; CDR3: CASSIMVGGFSNQPQHF; size: few; V: TRBV19; J: TRBJ1-5; D: .
DNA: TGTGCCAGCCGAGGGACAGGGGGTGCCCGGGAGACCCAGTACTTC; CDR3: CASRGTGGARETQYF; size: .; V: TRBV19; J: TRBJ2-5; D: TRBD1
DNA: TGTGCCAGCAGCATAGGAGTAAGCGGGAGGACCTCAACCTACAATGAGCAGTTCTTC; CDR3: CASSIGVSGRTSTYNEQFF; size: .; V: TRBV9; J: TRBJ2-1; D: TRBD2
DNA: TGTGCCAGTACCCCCAGCGACTACGAGCAGTACTTC; CDR3: CASTPSDYEQYF; size: .; V: TRBV19; J: TRBJ2-7; D: .
DNA: TGCGCCAGCAGCCAACAACTCCGGACACACCAGCATTTT; CDR3: CASSQQLRTHQHF; size: .; V: TRBV4-1; J: TRBJ1-5; D: .
DNA: TGTGCCAGCAGAGAACAGCGCCAGCCACAGCCCCAGCATTTT; CDR3: CASREQRQPQPQHF; size: .; V: TRBV2; J: TRBJ1-5; D: .
DNA: TGTGCCAGCAGCTGGGACAGGCCGTTCGAGCAGTACTTC; CDR3: CASSWDRPFEQYF; size: .; V: TRBV6-2/TRBV6-3; J: TRBJ2-7; D: TRBD1
DNA: TGTGCCAGCAGCCCCGTAGCGGGGGGGGACTACGAGCAGTACTTC; CDR3: CASSPVAGGDYEQYF; size: few; V: TRBV11-1; J: TRBJ2-7; D: TRBD2
DNA: TGTGCCAGTAGGCCACAGGGTGAAGACATTCAGTACTTC; CDR3: CASRPQGEDIQYF; size: .; V: TRBV19; J: TRBJ2-4; D: .
DNA: TGCAGTGCTGCCCCCGGCACTGAAGCTTTCTTT; CDR3: CSAAPGTEAFF; size: .; V: TRBV20-1; J: TRBJ1-1; D: .
DNA: TGTGCCTGGAGTGTACAGGCCGCTAAAAATGAGCAGTTCTTC; CDR3: CAWSVQAAKNEQFF; size: .; V: TRBV30; J: TRBJ2-1; D: .
DNA: TGTGCCAGCAGCTCCCGCTTATTACAGGGGGCCTACACCTTC; CDR3: CASSSRLLQGAYTF; size: .; V: TRBV5-4; J: TRBJ1-2; D: TRBD1
DNA: TGTGCCAGCAGCTTAGGAGACGGAGGGGCAGTTGCTTCACCCCTCCACTTT; CDR3: CASSLGDGGAVASPLHF; size: .; V: TRBV5-4; J: TRBJ1-6; D: .
DNA: TGTGCCAGCAGCTGGGGACAGGGACCCTATGGCTACACCTTC; CDR3: CASSWGQGPYGYTF; size: .; V: TRBV5-6; J: TRBJ1-2; D: TRBD1
DNA: TGTGCCAGCAGCTTGTTGCTCGGCGGGGGGGAGACCCAGTACTTC; CDR3: CASSLLLGGGETQYF; size: .; V: TRBV5-6; J: TRBJ2-5; D: TRBD2
DNA: TGCGCCAGCAGCTGGACAGGGGGTGGTCAAGAGACCCAGTACTTC; CDR3: CASSWTGGGQETQYF; size: .; V: TRBV5-1; J: TRBJ2-5; D: TRBD1
DNA: TGTGCCAGTCGGGGGGGCCTGACAGATACGCAGTATTTT; CDR3: CASRGGLTDTQYF; size: once; V: TRBV5-4; J: TRBJ2-3; D: TRBD2
DNA: TGTGCCAGCACCCTTACTATACAGGGACACACAGATACGCAGTATTTT; CDR3: CASTLTIQGHTDTQYF; size: .; V: TRBV5-6; J: TRBJ2-3; D: .
DNA: TGCGCCAGCAGCTCCGGGACACATGAAGAGACCCAGTACTTC; CDR3: CASSSGTHEETQYF; size: few; V: TRBV5-1; J: TRBJ2-5; D: .
DNA: TGTGCCAGTAGCTCTCTGGGCGACGAGCAGTACTTC; CDR3: CASSSLGDEQYF; size: .; V: TRBV19; J: TRBJ2-7; D: .
DNA: TGTGCCACCTCAATCCGGGATCTAGCCAAAAACATTCAGTACTTC; CDR3: CATSIRDLAKNIQYF; size: .; V: TRBV19; J: TRBJ2-4; D: .
DNA: TGTGCCAGCAGTTTAATCCGACGACAGGGCTGGAACACCGGGGAGCTGTTTTTT; CDR3: CASSLIRRQGWNTGELFF; size: .; V: TRBV28; J: TRBJ2-2; D: TRBD1
DNA: TGCGCCAGCAGCCTTGGGACCCCCGGGGAGGAAAGCTCCTACGAGCAGTACTTC; CDR3: CASSLGTPGEESSYEQYF; size: .; V: TRBV5-1; J: TRBJ2-7; D: .
DNA: TGTGCCAGCAGCTTCGGTGCGGCCGGGACAGGAACCGGGGAGCTGTTTTTT; CDR3: CASSFGAAGTGTGELFF; size: .; V: TRBV11-2; J: TRBJ2-2; D: TRBD1
DNA: TGTGCCTGGAGTGTCTCGCGGGGCAACGGGGAGCTGTTTTTT; CDR3: CAWSVSRGNGELFF; size: .; V: TRBV30; J: TRBJ2-2; D: .
DNA: TGTGCCTGGACAGGGGGGTTCACAGATACGCAGTATTTT; CDR3: CAWTGGFTDTQYF; size: .; V: TRBV30; J: TRBJ2-3; D: .
DNA: TGCGCCAGCAGCTTGCCCACACTAGCGGGAGGCACAGATACGCAGTATTTT; CDR3: CASSLPTLAGGTDTQYF; size: .; V: TRBV5-1; J: TRBJ2-3; D: TRBD2
DNA: TGTGCCAGCAGCCAGAGCGGGAGGGGCTCCTACGAGCAGTACTTC; CDR3: CASSQSGRGSYEQYF; size: .; V: TRBV4-2; J: TRBJ2-7; D: TRBD2
DNA: TGTGCCAGCAGCTTGGATCTTGGGGAGGACACTGAAGCTTTCTTT; CDR3: CASSLDLGEDTEAFF; size: .; V: TRBV5-4; J: TRBJ1-1; D: .
DNA: TGTGCCAGTAGTATAGCCCCAGGACAGAACACTGAAGCTTTCTTT; CDR3: CASSIAPGQNTEAFF; size: .; V: TRBV19; J: TRBJ1-1; D: .
DNA: TGTGCCAGCAGTGAAGTTAGGACTAGCTTGGCCGAGCAGTACTTC; CDR3: CASSEVRTSLAEQYF; size: few; V: TRBV25-1; J: TRBJ2-7; D: TRBD2
DNA: TGTGCCAGTAAACTGGGGACAGGGTCTATCTACGAGCAGTACTTC; CDR3: CASKLGTGSIYEQYF; size: .; V: TRBV19; J: TRBJ2-7; D: TRBD1
DNA: TGTGCTAGTGGCCAAATGCCAGGGGATGAAAAACTGTTTTTT; CDR3: CASGQMPGDEKLFF; size: .; V: TRBV12-5; J: TRBJ1-4; D: .
DNA: TGTGCCAGCAGCCGCGGCCTAGGGGATTCACCCCTCCACTTT; CDR3: CASSRGLGDSPLHF; size: few; V: TRBV4-2; J: TRBJ1-6; D: .
DNA: TGTGCCACATTTGACAGGGGGGTCTGGAACACTGAAGCTTTCTTT; CDR3: CATFDRGVWNTEAFF; size: .; V: TRBV10-3; J: TRBJ1-1; D: TRBD1
DNA: TGTGCCAGCTCACCACTGTTAACGGATTCACCCCTCCACTTT; CDR3: CASSPLLTDSPLHF; size: .; V: TRBV18; J: TRBJ1-6; D: .
DNA: TGTGCCAGCTCACCACCGAGGACAGGGACCTACGAGCAGTACTTC; CDR3: CASSPPRTGTYEQYF; size: .; V: TRBV18; J: TRBJ2-7; D: TRBD1
DNA: TGTGCCAGCAGCTTGGGTCCACTAGCGGGGCCTTACAATGAGCAGTTCTTC; CDR3: CASSLGPLAGPYNEQFF; size: .; V: TRBV5-6; J: TRBJ2-1; D: TRBD2
DNA: TGTGCCATCAGTCCGACAGGGTTCGGCACCGGGGAGCTGTTTTTT; CDR3: CAISPTGFGTGELFF; size: .; V: TRBV10-3; J: TRBJ2-2; D: TRBD1
DNA: TGTGCCAGCAGCCGACCGGGACTACCTTCGTTCTTC; CDR3: CASSRPGLPSFF; size: .; V: TRBV4-2; J: TRBJ2-1; D: TRBD2
DNA: TGTGCCAGCAGTTATCGCAGGGGGGAAAAACTGTTTTTT; CDR3: CASSYRRGEKLFF; size: .; V: TRBV6-5; J: TRBJ1-4; D: TRBD1
DNA: TGTGCCAGCTCACCCATAATGACAGCCTTGAACACTGAAGCTTTCTTT; CDR3: CASSPIMTALNTEAFF; size: .; V: TRBV18; J: TRBJ1-1; D: .
DNA: TGTGCCAGCAGCCAACAATTCGAGGATTTT; CDR3: CASSQQFEDF; size: .; V: TRBV21-1; J: TRBJ1-5; D: .
DNA: TGTGCCAGCGAAAGAGCGGGAGGTTCCGGGGAGCTGTTTTTT; CDR3: CASERAGGSGELFF; size: few; V: TRBV19; J: TRBJ2-2; D: TRBD2
DNA: TGTGCCAGCAGCTTTCTCCTAGCGGGAGCTACAGATACGCAGTATTTT; CDR3: CASSFLLAGATDTQYF; size: .; V: TRBV7-6; J: TRBJ2-3; D: TRBD2
DNA: TGTGCCAGCAGTGACATGACTAGCGGGAGTGAGACCCAGTACTTC; CDR3: CASSDMTSGSETQYF; size: .; V: TRBV9; J: TRBJ2-5; D: TRBD2
DNA: TGTGCCAGCACGCGGACTAGAGGAGCCTACGAGCAGTACTTC; CDR3: CASTRTRGAYEQYF; size: once; V: TRBV7-9; J: TRBJ2-7; D: TRBD2
DNA: TGTGCCAGCAGCTTAGCAGCCCCGACAGGGTTAGCTTTCTTT; CDR3: CASSLAAPTGLAFF; size: .; V: TRBV7-8; J: TRBJ1-1; D: TRBD1
DNA: TGTGCCAGCAGCCCGGGACAGGGGGTAAATAAGGGAAACACCATATATTTT; CDR3: CASSPGQGVNKGNTIYF; size: .; V: TRBV13; J: TRBJ1-3; D: TRBD1
DNA: TGTGCCAGCAGTGAAATTTGGGCAGCTAATGAAAAACTGTTTTTT; CDR3: CASSEIWAANEKLFF; size: .; V: TRBV6-1; J: TRBJ1-4; D: .
DNA: TGTGCCAGCAGCTTGGGGAGGGTAGGGAAGTCACCCCTCCACTTT; CDR3: CASSLGRVGKSPLHF; size: .; V: TRBV5-5; J: TRBJ1-6; D: .
DNA: TGTGCCAGCAGCTTAGATGAGGGTTCGAACACCGGGGAGCTGTTTTTT; CDR3: CASSLDEGSNTGELFF; size: .; V: TRBV7-9; J: TRBJ2-2; D: .
DNA: TGTGCCAGCAGCCTGGCCATAGCGGGGGGGCTAAATGAGCAGTTCTTC; CDR3: CASSLAIAGGLNEQFF; size: .; V: TRBV7-2; J: TRBJ2-1; D: TRBD2
DNA: TGCAGCGTTGAAGTTTGGGCAGGGGGCGGTGGCTACACCTTC; CDR3: CSVEVWAGGGGYTF; size: .; V: TRBV29-1; J: TRBJ1-2; D: TRBD1
DNA: TGTGCCAGTAGTATAGCGACTATGGAGAACACTGAAGCTTTCTTT; CDR3: CASSIATMENTEAFF; size: .; V: TRBV19; J: TRBJ1-1; D: .
DNA: TGTGCCAGCAGTTCGGGACAGGGGTGGAAACTGTTTTTT; CDR3: CASSSGQGWKLFF; size: .; V: TRBV28; J: TRBJ1-4; D: TRBD1